The 3 T cell receptor beta chains reported below all come from one sample, sequenced in a study of somatic mutations in cytotoxic T cells in rheumatoid arthritis. TCRdb's copy holds only in-frame clones and misses some; the assay was immunoSEQ multiplex PCR. The repertoire has thousands of clones, approximately 86% of them found once; the top ten carry 30% to 40%. The source material was CD8+ T cells sorted from blood. The source is a woman aged 45-60 years with rheumatoid arthritis.

The chain carries TRBV7-8 and TRBJ1-4, with D unclear. The CDR3 runs 14 residues. V dropped 2 bases and J dropped 5 bases, with 9 bases sitting between them. Looked up from germline, CDR1 is SGHVS and CDR2 is FQNEAQ. CDR3: CASSLWQANEKLFF. The CDR3 coding sequence is TGTGCCAGCAGCTTATGGCAGGCGAATGAAAAACTGTTTTTT.

The chain carries TRBV5-4 and TRBJ2-1; TRBD1 might be the D (5 bases). Trimming took 1 base from V and 2 from J, leaving 16 bases between them. CDR3 length: 17 amino acids. From germline, CDR1 is SGHNT and CDR2 YYREEE (reference sequence). The CDR3 nucleotides are TGTGCCAGCAGCTTGCCCCTTACAGGAGCAACCTACAATGAGCAGTTCTTC. It yields the protein CASSLPLTGATYNEQFF.

The V and J genes are TRBV10-3 and TRBJ1-6; TRBD1 might be the D (5 bases). The CDR3 sequence is 17 residues long. With 0 bases removed from V and 7 bases from J, the gap between germline ends came to 16 bases. Germline V gene lookup returns CDR1 ENHRY and CDR2 SYGVKD. As DNA, the CDR3 is TGTGCCATCAGTGAGTCGAGGCAGGGCGTCACCAATTCACCCCTCCACTTT. Its protein product is CAISESRQGVTNSPLHF.